These 20 T cell receptor beta chains were all obtained from the same sample, sequenced in a study of T-cell memory formation after mild COVID-19. TCRdb re-called the 5' RACE reads with MiXCR, one entry per CDR3 protein. The sample contains over 400,000 distinct CDR3 sequences, 23% of which appear only once. What was sequenced was PBMCs or a T cell subset sorted from them (not recorded which). All receptors come from an adult woman who had mild COVID-19 (a few samples of this study predate the infection). Cell type and time point are not known.

CDR3 DNA: TGTGCCAGCAGCTCTGTAGCGGGAGGGAACAATGAGCAGTTCTTC. Translating it yields CASSSVAGGNNEQFF. This sequence joins TRBV11-3 and TRBJ2-1, with 11 bases that match TRBD2. CDR1 is SGHNT and CDR2 is YENEEA in the germline V gene. With V trimmed by 4 bases and J by 5 bases, 4 bases remained unmatched. The CDR3 is 15 amino acids. The entire variable domain, with the rest obtained from reference TRBV11-3 and TRBJ2-1, is as follows: EAGVVQSPRYKIIEKKQPVAFWCNPISGHNTLYWYLQNLGQGPELLIRYENEEAVDDSQLPKDRFSAERLKGVDSTLKIQPAELGDSAVYLCASSSVAGGNNEQFFGPGTRLTVL.

This clonotype was recorded a few times. V and J are TRBV7-7 and TRBJ2-2; 9 bases map to TRBD1. With 0 bases clipped from V and 7 bases from J, the junction kept 6 bases outside the gene matches. CDR1 and CDR2 (germline): SSHAT, FNYEAQ (reference sequence). The CDR3 extends over 16 amino acids. The CDR3 spells CASSLAPDRGIGELFF. CDR3 coding DNA: TGTGCCAGCAGCTTAGCGCCGGACAGGGGAATCGGGGAGCTGTTTTTT. Based on the CDR3 plus reference TRBV7-7 and TRBJ2-2, the full variable domain is GAGVSQSPRYKVTKRGQDVTLRCDPISSHATLYWYQQALGQGPEFLTYFNYEAQPDKSGLPSDRFSAERPEGSISTLTIQRTEQRDSAMYRCASSLAPDRGIGELFFGEGSRLTVL.

The chain joins TRBV7-9 to TRBJ2-7, with TRBD1 as a possible D gene (7 bases). CDR3 length: 18 amino acids. Trimming took off 0 bases at V and 2 bases at J, with 20 bases between the two ends. From germline, CDR1 is SEHNR and CDR2 FQNEAQ (reference sequence). The CDR3 DNA reads as TGTGCCAGCAGCTTAGCGCTAATAGTGACAGGGAGGCCCTACGAGCAGTACTTC. It encodes CASSLALIVTGRPYEQYF.

This clonotype showed up just a few times. This chain connects TRBV6-1 to TRBJ2-5, with a tentative D call TRBD1 (5 bases). The CDR3 is made up of 14 amino acids. V dropped 6 bases and J dropped 2 bases, with 13 bases sitting between them. CDR1 and CDR2 from the germline V gene are MNHNS and SASEGT. The CDR3 region is CASRTLGAQETQYF. The DNA of the CDR3 is TGTGCCAGCAGAACGCTAGGGGCTCAAGAGACCCAGTACTTC.

The V and J genes are TRBV5-1 and TRBJ2-1; D not resolved. Germline V gives CDR1 SGHRS, CDR2 YFSETQ. The CDR3 covers 14 residues. V dropped 0 bases and J dropped 6 bases, with 10 bases sitting between them. Here the CDR3 DNA reads TGCGCCAGCAGCTTGGCTCCAGAGACCAATGAGCAGTTCTTC. Residues: CASSLAPETNEQFF.

The chain has TRBV5-1 and TRBJ2-3; perhaps TRBD1 as D (5 bases). This CDR3 has 16 residues. Trimming removed 4 bases at V and 1 base at J, with 16 bases between. CDR1 and CDR2 (germline): SGHRS, YFSETQ. CDR3 sequence reads: CASSPGHLTGTDTQYF. The CDR3 DNA sequence: TGCGCCAGCAGCCCCGGACATCTGACGGGCACAGATACGCAGTATTTT.

This clonotype was picked up a small number of times. The rearrangement links TRBV12-3 or TRBV12-4 to TRBJ2-5; 10 positions agree with TRBD2. V trimming: 5 bases; J trimming: 5 bases; junction bases outside the gene matches: 5. The CDR3 is 14 amino acids. This CDR3 is CASSVPAGGETQYF. CDR3 nucleotide sequence: TGTGCCAGCAGTGTCCCAGCGGGAGGGGAGACCCAGTACTTC.

This clonotype was detected only a few times. V gene TRBV20-1 combines with J gene TRBJ2-7; D gene ambiguous. Germline-derived CDR1 and CDR2 are DFQATT and SNEGSKA (reference sequence). Trimming pared 5 bases from V and 5 bases from J, leaving 16 bases between. This CDR3 has 13 amino acids. CDR3 in amino acids: CSASKRTSHEQYF. Here the CDR3 DNA reads TGCAGTGCTTCGAAACGTACGTCCCACGAGCAGTACTTC.

This clonotype was counted only a few times. The rearrangement links TRBV7-9 to TRBJ1-5; possible D gene TRBD1, 5 bases. CDR1 is SEHNR and CDR2 is FQNEAQ in the germline V gene (reference sequence). Trimming pared 3 bases from V and 12 bases from J, leaving 18 bases between. The CDR3 has 14 amino acids. The CDR3 spells CASSFDGVPGDQHF. Written as DNA, the CDR3 is TGTGCCAGCAGCTTTGACGGAGTCCCGGGGGACCAGCATTTT. Together with reference TRBV7-9 and TRBJ1-5, the CDR3 gives the full variable domain: DTGVSQNPRHKITKRGQNVTFRCDPISEHNRLYWYRQTLGQGPEFLTYFQNEAQLEKSRLLSDRFSAERPKGSFSTLEIQRTEQGDSAMYLCASSFDGVPGDQHFGDGTRLSIL.

This chain connects TRBV20-1 to TRBJ2-7; D gene unclear. CDR1 and CDR2 from the germline V gene are DFQATT and SNEGSKA (reference sequence). CDR3 size: 13 residues. With 0 bases removed from V and 0 bases from J, the gap between germline ends came to 6 bases. CDR3 DNA sequence: TGCAGTGCTAGAGAGAAGAGCTCCTACGAGCAGTACTTC. Translating it yields CSAREKSSYEQYF.

The CDR3 bases are TGTGCCAGCAGTGACCCCAGACTGGGGAATTCACCCCTCCACTTT. Its protein product is CASSDPRLGNSPLHF. The gene calls are TRBV25-1 and TRBJ1-6; D is undetermined. V was pared by 3 bases and J by 7 bases, with 13 bases between. Germline values: CDR1 MGHDK, CDR2 SYGVNS. The CDR3 covers 15 residues. The variable domain in full, completed from reference TRBV25-1 and TRBJ1-6, reads EADIYQTPRYLVIGTGKKITLECSQTMGHDKMYWYQQDPGMELHLIHYSYGVNSTEKGDLSSESTVSRIRTEHFPLTLESARPSHTSQYLCASSDPRLGNSPLHFGNGTRLTVT.

There are a few counts of this clonotype. The chain links TRBV7-6 to TRBJ2-7; 7 positions agree with TRBD1. The CDR3 covers 16 residues. The germline gives CDR1 SGHVS, CDR2 FNYEAQ. Trimming took 5 bases from V and 4 from J; bases not matched to a gene: 14. In DNA, the CDR3 is TGTGCCAGCAGCCCAAGGGGGCCCCCGGCGTCGTACGAGCAGTACTTC. Residues: CASSPRGPPASYEQYF.

This sequence joins TRBV5-4 and TRBJ2-5, with D perhaps assigned TRBD1 or TRBD2 (5 bases each). Germline CDR1 SGHNT, CDR2 YYREEE (reference sequence). V lost 0 bases to trimming and J lost 4 bases, with 13 bases between them. CDR3 length equals 15 residues. The CDR3 coding sequence is TGTGCCAGCAGCTTGGACAGGTCGAGGGTAGAGACCCAGTACTTC. It yields the protein CASSLDRSRVETQYF.

This clonotype showed up many times. The J gene is TRBJ1-1, the V gene TRBV24-1; tentatively, D is TRBD1 (5 bases). Germline V gene sequence: CDR1 KGHDR, CDR2 SFDVKD. There are 13 residues in the CDR3. V dropped 5 bases and J dropped 5 bases, with 11 bases sitting between them. CDR3 sequence (DNA): TGTGCCACCAGTGTTCCCGGGGGGACTGAAGCTTTCTTT. Translation: CATSVPGGTEAFF.

The V and J genes are TRBV4-2 and TRBJ2-3, with 14 bases aligning to TRBD2. Germline V CDR1 and CDR2: LGHNA, YNFKEQ. This CDR3 contains 20 residues. The junction had 9 bases not matched to a gene; V was cut back by 0 bases and J by 1 base. Here the CDR3 reads CASSQESGLAGGVGTDTQYF. The CDR3 DNA follows: TGTGCCAGCAGCCAAGAATCAGGACTAGCGGGAGGCGTTGGCACAGATACGCAGTATTTT.

In this sample, this clonotype turned up a few times. The chain uses TRBV9 and TRBJ1-1, with 9 bases fitting TRBD1. The CDR3 is 15 amino acids. V lost 3 bases, J lost 1 base, and 4 bases stayed unmatched. Germline V lookup: CDR1 SGDLS, CDR2 YYNGEE. This CDR3 reads CASSGSTGGNTEAFF. The CDR3 DNA is TGTGCCAGCAGCGGATCGACAGGGGGGAACACTGAAGCTTTCTTT.

V is TRBV19 and J is TRBJ1-5, with D unresolved. The CDR3 length is 15 residues. V dropped 3 bases and J dropped 0 bases, with 9 bases sitting between them. CDR1 is LNHDA and CDR2 is SQIVND in the germline V gene (reference sequence). The CDR3 DNA reads as TGTGCCAGTAGTATCACTGGATTTAGCAATCAGCCCCAGCATTTT. It is translated as CASSITGFSNQPQHF.

This chain joins TRBV12-3 or TRBV12-4 and TRBJ1-1, with a possible D match to TRBD1 (6 bases). The CDR3 covers 14 residues. V was pared by 3 bases and J by 4 bases, with 12 bases between. CDR3 nucleotide sequence: TGTGCCAGCAGTTTTTCCGGGGGCGGCACTGAAGCTTTCTTT. Protein sequence: CASSFSGGGTEAFF.

The chain employs TRBV7-6 and TRBJ2-3; the match to TRBD2 covers 16 bases. The germline V gene has CDR1 SGHVS and CDR2 FNYEAQ. This CDR3 has 20 amino acids. Trimming removed 2 bases from V and 2 bases from J; junction bases left unmatched: 10. This chain's CDR3 is CASSLTPGLAGGPLTDTQYF. CDR3 DNA: TGTGCCAGCAGCTTAACACCGGGACTAGCGGGGGGGCCGCTCACAGATACGCAGTATTTT.

This clonotype appeared a few times. The chain combines TRBV19 with TRBJ2-1, with 10 bases aligning to TRBD2. J was trimmed by 7 bases and V by 5 bases; bases with no gene match: 8. The germline CDR1 and CDR2 sequences are LNHDA and SQIVND (reference sequence). This CDR3 contains 15 residues. In DNA form, the CDR3 reads TGTGCCAGTAGTCCCCTAGCGGGAGTGGAAAATGAGCAGTTCTTC. This gives the protein CASSPLAGVENEQFF.